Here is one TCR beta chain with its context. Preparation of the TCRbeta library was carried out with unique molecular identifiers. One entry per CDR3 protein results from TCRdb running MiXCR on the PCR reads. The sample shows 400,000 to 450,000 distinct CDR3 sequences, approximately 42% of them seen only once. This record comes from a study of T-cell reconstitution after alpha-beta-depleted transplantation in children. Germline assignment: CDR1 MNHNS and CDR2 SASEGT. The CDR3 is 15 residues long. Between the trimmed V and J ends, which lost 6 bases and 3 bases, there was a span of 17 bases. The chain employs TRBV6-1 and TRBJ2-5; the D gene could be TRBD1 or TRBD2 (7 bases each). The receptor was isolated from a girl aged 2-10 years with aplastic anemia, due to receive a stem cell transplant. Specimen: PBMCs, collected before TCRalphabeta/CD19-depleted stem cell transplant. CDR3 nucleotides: TGTGCCAGCAGCCCCAGGGGGGGACAGAAAGAGACCCAGTACTTC. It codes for CASSPRGGQKETQYF.